These 13 T cell receptor beta chains were sequenced from one sample in a study of CD8+ T cells in alopecia areata. Extracted RNA was reverse transcribed into cDNA, the sequencing template. This table comes from immunoSEQ multiplex PCR, and its TCRdb copy is limited to in-frame clones, with some not included. The sample consists of approximately 66,000 clones, 50% to 75% of them appearing once. Sequenced here: CD8+ T cells sorted from blood, sampled at week 0. These receptors were collected from a human donor with alopecia areata.

This rearrangement joins TRBV4-1 to TRBJ2-7; TRBD2 agrees at 7 bases. The CDR3 runs to 14 residues. Trimming took 5 bases from V and 2 from J; bases not matched to a gene: 6. Germline CDR1 is MGHRA and CDR2 is YSYEKL. CDR3 DNA: TGCGCCAGCAGCACGGGACTACGAACCTACGAGCAGTACTTC. Translation: CASSTGLRTYEQYF.

This clone was seen more than once but under ten times. The chain combines TRBV28 with TRBJ2-2; D is undetermined. Germline CDR1 is MDHEN and CDR2 is SYDVKM. This CDR3 contains 11 residues. Trimming removed 5 bases from V and 6 bases from J, with 4 bases in between. Written as DNA, the CDR3 is TGTGCCAGCAGTCTCTCCGGGGAGCTGTTTTTT. Protein sequence: CASSLSGELFF.

The chain is built from TRBV5-6 and TRBJ2-1; 11 bases fit TRBD2. The V gene end was trimmed by 4 bases and the J gene end by 5 bases; junction bases not matched to a gene: 8. Germline V lookup: CDR1 SGHDT, CDR2 YYEEEE. This CDR3 has 16 residues. As DNA, the CDR3 is TGTGCCAGCAGCCCGGAAACTAGCGGGAGTAACAATGAGCAGTTCTTC. Translation gives CASSPETSGSNNEQFF.

The chain has TRBV30 and TRBJ1-2, with D perhaps matching TRBD1 (6 bases). Germline CDR1 and CDR2: GTSNPN and SVGIG (reference sequence). There are 13 residues in the CDR3. V was shortened by 2 bases and J by 6 bases, with 13 bases between the two germline ends. CDR3 region: CAWSPGHGNGYTF. The CDR3 DNA reads as TGTGCCTGGAGTCCGGGACATGGGAATGGCTACACCTTC.

Here the CDR3 DNA reads TGCGCCAGCAGCCTTGGGGTGGCTAGCGGGGGCACAGATACGCAGTATTTT. It codes for CASSLGVASGGTDTQYF. The chain links TRBV4-3 to TRBJ2-3, with 9 bases matching TRBD2. J lost 1 base, V lost 4 bases, and 9 bases had no gene match. Per the germline V gene, CDR1 is LGHNA and CDR2 is YSLEER. This CDR3 spans 17 amino acids.

The rearrangement joins TRBV5-1 to TRBJ2-7, with D tentatively TRBD1 (6 bases). V was clipped by 4 bases and J by 3 bases, with 17 bases between them. The CDR3 totals 15 residues. Per germline, CDR1 SGHRS and CDR2 YFSETQ. The CDR3 region is CASSQGLTGFYEQYF. In DNA form, the CDR3 reads TGCGCCAGCAGCCAGGGTCTAACAGGGTTCTACGAGCAGTACTTC. Full variable domain (missing parts from reference TRBV5-1 and TRBJ2-7): KAGVTQTPRYLIKTRGQQVTLSCSPISGHRSVSWYQQTPGQGLQFLFEYFSETQRNKGNFPGRFSGRQFSNSRSEMNVSTLELGDSALYLCASSQGLTGFYEQYFGPGTRLTVT.

The genes are TRBV30 and TRBJ2-7; a weak D match, TRBD2 (5 bases). The V gene lost 3 bases and the J gene lost 3 bases, with 9 bases spanning the gap. CDR3 size: 12 residues. The germline V gene encodes CDR1 GTSNPN and CDR2 SVGIG (reference sequence). The chain's CDR3 is CAWRREGYEQYF. The CDR3 nucleotides read TGTGCCTGGAGAAGAGAGGGCTACGAGCAGTACTTC.

The chain employs TRBV7-9 and TRBJ1-1; D gene ambiguous. Trimming took 4 bases from V and 1 from J, leaving 7 bases between them. Germline V gene lookup returns CDR1 SEHNR and CDR2 FQNEAQ (reference sequence). This CDR3 spans 13 amino acids. This chain's CDR3 is CASSSPGNTEAFF. In nucleotides, the CDR3 is TGTGCCAGCAGCTCGCCAGGGAACACTGAAGCTTTCTTT.

This sequence joins TRBV9 and TRBJ2-2, with 14 bases that match TRBD2. CDR1 and CDR2 (germline): SGDLS, YYNGEE. There are 16 residues in the CDR3. J was trimmed by 7 bases and V by 4 bases; bases with no gene match: 6. The CDR3 spells CASSLGLAGAVGELFF. The CDR3, as DNA: TGTGCCAGCAGCCTGGGACTAGCGGGAGCGGTCGGGGAGCTGTTTTTT.

This clone showed up just a few times. One junction end does not reproduce the germline sequence, and a read error may be involved. V gene TRBV5-4 combines with J gene TRBJ2-1; D unclear. The CDR3 is 12 residues long. Germline-derived CDR1 and CDR2 are SGHNT and YYREEE (reference sequence). The CDR3 region has the DNA TGTGCCAGCAGCCTCTCCTACGATGAGCAGTTCTTC. Amino acid sequence: CASSLSYDEQFF.

This clone was counted between two and nine times. The genes are TRBV23-1 and TRBJ2-4; 9 bases fit TRBD1. TRBV23-1 is marked as an open reading frame, function uncertain. With 9 bases clipped from V and 7 bases from J, the junction kept 7 bases outside the gene matches. CDR3 length: 13 residues. The CDR3 sequence: CASLKDRGNIQYF. The CDR3, as DNA: TGCGCCAGTTTAAAGGACAGGGGTAACATTCAGTACTTC.

This chain uses TRBV5-6 with TRBJ2-1, with unresolved D. V was cut by 4 bases and J by 3 bases, with 14 bases left in between. The germline gives CDR1 SGHDT, CDR2 YYEEEE. This CDR3 is built from 15 residues. As DNA, the CDR3 is TGTGCCAGCAGCAACTCAGGAAGTAACTACAATGAGCAGTTCTTC. Protein product: CASSNSGSNYNEQFF.

This clone has ten or more counts. The chain is built from TRBV9 and TRBJ2-1; D not certain. From germline, CDR1 is SGDLS and CDR2 YYNGEE. Trimming pared 0 bases from V and 0 bases from J, leaving 10 bases between. CDR3 size: 16 residues. CDR3 coding DNA: TGTGCCAGCAGCGTAGTCGTCAGAGGCTCCTACAATGAGCAGTTCTTC. It is translated as CASSVVVRGSYNEQFF.